The 18 T cell receptor beta chains presented below share a single source sample, sequenced in a study of T-cell memory formation after mild COVID-19. TCRdb independently ran MiXCR on the 5' RACE reads; one entry per CDR3 protein. The data contain around 450,000 distinct CDR3 sequences, 24% of them singletons. The source material was PBMCs or a T cell subset sorted from them (not recorded which). The origin of the receptors is an adult woman who had mild COVID-19 (a few samples of this study predate the infection). Cell type and time point are not known.

This clonotype has more than one count but fewer than ten. V is TRBV7-2 and J is TRBJ2-7; the D gene is possibly TRBD2 (5 bases). There are 12 residues in the CDR3. From germline, CDR1 is SGHTA and CDR2 FQGNSA. The germline V and J ends were trimmed by 10 bases and 2 bases, with 12 bases remaining between them. In nucleotides, the CDR3 is TGTGCCATCACCCTCGGGGCCTACGAGCAGTACTTC. Amino acid sequence: CAITLGAYEQYF.

This clonotype came up a few times. The chain has TRBV29-1 and TRBJ2-6; D unclear. The CDR3 is made up of 12 amino acids. Germline V gene sequence: CDR1 SQVTM, CDR2 ANQGSEA. V lost 5 bases and J 0 bases, leaving 2 bases between the germline ends. The CDR3: CSVPSGANVLTF. The CDR3 coding sequence is TGCAGCGTTCCCTCTGGGGCCAACGTCCTGACTTTC.

V is TRBV5-1 and J is TRBJ2-7; 7 nucleotides match TRBD1. V was pared by 3 bases and J by 6 bases, with 9 bases of the junction left unmatched. Germline V gene lookup returns CDR1 SGHRS and CDR2 YFSETQ. The CDR3 runs to 14 residues. The CDR3 DNA reads as TGCGCCAGCAGCTCCCGACAGGGTCGGGGCGAGCAGTACTTC. Its protein product is CASSSRQGRGEQYF.

J is TRBJ2-3 and V is TRBV11-2; 9 bases are a match to TRBD2. Germline V gene sequence: CDR1 SGHAT, CDR2 FQNNGV. J lost 1 base, V lost 5 bases, and 7 bases had no gene match. This CDR3 is 16 amino acids long. The CDR3 DNA reads TGTGCCAGCAGCATCAATATAGCGGGGGGCACAGATACGCAGTATTTT. Amino acids: CASSINIAGGTDTQYF.

This clonotype has a handful of counts. The chain is built from TRBV12-3 or TRBV12-4 and TRBJ1-2; 7 nucleotides match TRBD1. The CDR3 extends over 13 amino acids. Trimming cost V 6 bases and J 4 bases; bases outside gene matches: 5. CDR3 loop: CASRRGQFYGYTF. As DNA, the CDR3 is TGTGCCAGCAGGCGGGGACAGTTCTATGGCTACACCTTC.

The chain employs TRBV3-1 and TRBJ1-1; D unresolved. CDR1 and CDR2 from the germline V gene are LGHDT and YNNKEL (reference sequence). There are 14 residues in the CDR3. Trimming removed 7 bases from V and 0 bases from J, with 12 bases in between. The CDR3 protein is CASTDSGLNTEAFF. The DNA of the CDR3 is TGTGCCAGCACCGATTCCGGGCTGAACACTGAAGCTTTCTTT.

V usage is TRBV7-9 and J usage is TRBJ2-7; 9 bases fit TRBD2. The CDR3 has 15 residues. Looked up from germline, CDR1 is SEHNR and CDR2 is FQNEAQ (reference sequence). V lost 5 bases, J lost 1 base, and 6 bases stayed unmatched. The CDR3 bases are TGTGCCAGCAGCCGCGGGGGGGGTCGGTCCTACGAGCAGTACTTC. Encoded protein: CASSRGGGRSYEQYF.

This clonotype has a handful of counts. V is TRBV12-3 or TRBV12-4 and J is TRBJ2-1; 7 nucleotides align to TRBD2. Trimming removed 8 bases from V and 3 bases from J; junction bases left unmatched: 4. The CDR3 sequence is 13 residues long. The CDR3 reads CASGRGDYNEQFF. The CDR3 DNA is TGTGCCAGCGGGAGGGGCGACTACAATGAGCAGTTCTTC.

The V call is TRBV5-1, the J call TRBJ2-7, with TRBD2 as a possible D gene (5 bases). The V gene's germline CDR1 is SGHRS and CDR2 YFSETQ. This CDR3 is 13 amino acids long. Trimming pared 2 bases from V and 3 bases from J, leaving 9 bases between. The chain's CDR3 is CASSFEGLYEQYF. CDR3 in DNA: TGCGCCAGCAGCTTCGAGGGTCTCTACGAGCAGTACTTC.

This sequence joins TRBV5-1 and TRBJ1-1; weak D call: TRBD1 (5 bases). CDR3 length: 14 residues. Looked up from germline, CDR1 is SGHRS and CDR2 is YFSETQ. V was shortened by 4 bases and J by 1 base, with 11 bases between the two germline ends. For the CDR3, the DNA is TGCGCCAGCAGCCATTCCGGGACGAACACTGAAGCTTTCTTT. Translating it yields CASSHSGTNTEAFF.

The chain recombines TRBV27 with TRBJ1-2; 8 bases align to TRBD1. CDR3 length: 12 amino acids. Germline loops: CDR1 MNHEY, CDR2 SMNVEV (reference sequence). V was pared by 6 bases and J by 6 bases, with 3 bases of the junction left unmatched. In DNA form, the CDR3 reads TGTGCCAGCAGGGGACAGGCTGATGGCTACACCTTC. Its translation: CASRGQADGYTF.

This clonotype has a handful of counts. CDR3 nucleotide sequence: TGTGCCAGCAGCCAAGACCTCCCCTCTCCATCCGAGCAGTACTTC. Its protein product is CASSQDLPSPSEQYF. The chain recombines TRBV3-1 with TRBJ2-7; D is ambiguous. V lost 0 bases and J lost 6, with 15 bases in between. This CDR3 spans 15 amino acids. The V gene's germline CDR1 is LGHDT and CDR2 YNNKEL (reference sequence).

This chain joins TRBV7-8 and TRBJ2-7; 9 bases match TRBD2. J was trimmed by 6 bases and V by 5 bases; bases with no gene match: 14. CDR3 length: 16 amino acids. Germline values: CDR1 SGHVS, CDR2 FQNEAQ. The CDR3 is CASSRIAGEVVGEQYF. In DNA form, the CDR3 reads TGTGCCAGCAGCCGTATAGCGGGAGAGGTAGTAGGCGAGCAGTACTTC.

As for this clonotype: The germline gene is not matched at one end of the junction; a read error may be the cause. The chain is built from TRBV27 and TRBJ2-3, with D perhaps TRBD2 (5 bases). Germline CDR1 MNHEY, CDR2 SMNVEV (reference sequence). The CDR3 has 14 amino acids. The CDR3 sequence is CASSLSPIGDMQYF. CDR3 in DNA: TGTGCCAGCAGTTTATCGCCAATCGGGGATATGCAGTATTTT.

The sample holds a few counts of this clonotype. The chain carries TRBV5-1 and TRBJ2-3; unclear D gene. CDR3 size: 13 residues. V gave up 4 bases and J gave up 6 bases, with 12 bases separating them. CDR1 SGHRS and CDR2 YFSETQ come from the germline V gene. The CDR3 loop reads CASSDLPSDTQYF. The CDR3, as DNA: TGCGCCAGCAGCGATTTACCGTCCGATACGCAGTATTTT.

This chain joins TRBV20-1 and TRBJ1-6; 7 nucleotides agree with TRBD1. CDR3 length equals 14 residues. Germline V gene data show CDR1 as DFQATT and CDR2 as SNEGSKA (reference sequence). DNA for the CDR3: TGCAGCGTAACAGCTAGACAGGGTAGTTCACCCCTCCACTTT. Translation gives CSVTARQGSSPLHF.

This clonotype was seen many times. The chain employs TRBV2 and TRBJ2-2; D is unresolved. Germline V CDR1 and CDR2: SNHLY, FYNNEI. This CDR3 comprises 14 residues. The V gene lost 6 bases and the J gene lost 6 bases, with 14 bases spanning the gap. The CDR3 DNA follows: TGTGCCAGCAGACTACGGTCCTTGGCCGGGGAGCTGTTTTTT. Amino acids: CASRLRSLAGELFF.

V is TRBV4-1 and J is TRBJ2-1, with TRBD2 matching over 12 bases. V was pared by 3 bases and J by 4 bases, with 4 bases of the junction left unmatched. This CDR3 spans 16 amino acids. CDR1 and CDR2 (germline): MGHRA, YSYEKL. The CDR3 spells CASSQETSGGYNEQFF. Here the CDR3 DNA reads TGCGCCAGCAGCCAGGAGACTAGCGGGGGATACAATGAGCAGTTCTTC.